These 20 T cell receptor beta chains originate from one sample sequenced in a study of long-term antiretroviral therapy in people with HIV. Researchers ran immunoSEQ v3.0 at survey level. Produced via immunoSEQ multiplex PCR; TCRdb's table is partial and in-frame only. Here the sample spans under 20,000 clones, around four fifths being singletons. The sample here was unsorted PBMCs, taken 0.3 years after starting antiretroviral therapy. Receptors were obtained from a young man with HIV.

The J gene is TRBJ1-6, the V gene TRBV10-3, with TRBD1 matching 7 bases. The germline gives CDR1 ENHRY, CDR2 SYGVKD. V lost 0 bases, J lost 7 bases, and 12 bases stayed unmatched. The CDR3 runs 18 residues. CDR3 loop: CAISESSTGSIENSPLHF. The CDR3 DNA sequence: TGTGCCATCAGTGAGTCGTCGACAGGGAGCATAGAGAATTCACCCCTCCACTTT.

The chain carries TRBV28 and TRBJ1-2; a possible D gene is TRBD1 (5 bases). From germline, CDR1 is MDHEN and CDR2 SYDVKM. The CDR3 has 15 residues. Trimming stripped 5 bases from V and 2 bases from J, with 15 bases between. The CDR3 region has the DNA TGTGCCAGCAGTCCGCCAGGGCGAGGGAACTATGGCTACACCTTC. This sequence encodes CASSPPGRGNYGYTF.

This clone was seen a few times. V gene TRBV6-6 combines with J gene TRBJ1-2; no clear D. The CDR3 spans 11 residues. Looked up from germline, CDR1 is MNHNY and CDR2 is SVGAGI (reference sequence). V gave up 0 bases and J gave up 8 bases, with 4 bases separating them. For the CDR3, the DNA is TGTGCCAGCAGTTACTCGAGCGGCTACACCTTC. Translated: CASSYSSGYTF.

The chain joins TRBV13 to TRBJ1-1; 8 bases are a match to TRBD1. The CDR3 spans 14 residues. Germline V lookup: CDR1 PRHDT, CDR2 FYEKMQ (reference sequence). J lost 2 bases, V lost 5 bases, and 4 bases had no gene match. In nucleotides, the CDR3 is TGTGCCAGCAGCCGGGGACAGGCAAACACTGAAGCTTTCTTT. Translated: CASSRGQANTEAFF.

The CDR3 DNA sequence: TGTGCCAGCAGCCAAGAACGTCTCGAAAAACTGTTTTTT. Translating gives CASSQERLEKLFF. The chain recombines TRBV14 with TRBJ1-4; D is unresolved. The ends were cut back, 0 bases at V and 8 bases at J, with 7 bases in the middle. This CDR3 region has 13 residues. Germline CDR1 and CDR2: SGHDN and FVKESK.

V and J are TRBV2 and TRBJ1-4; D not resolved. The V gene lost 6 bases and the J gene lost 8 bases, with 16 bases spanning the gap. Per germline, CDR1 SNHLY and CDR2 FYNNEI. The CDR3 has 14 amino acids. CDR3 DNA sequence: TGTGCCAGCAGGGCCCAGGATTTTGGGGAAAAACTGTTTTTT. Amino acids: CASRAQDFGEKLFF.

This chain uses TRBV7-3 with TRBJ2-5, with 7 bases lining up with TRBD2. J lost 3 bases, V lost 2 bases, and 0 bases had no gene match. In germline, CDR1 is SGHTA, CDR2 FQGTGA. The CDR3 extends over 13 amino acids. Here the CDR3 reads CASSLGLEETQYF. The CDR3 coding sequence is TGTGCCAGCAGCTTAGGACTAGAAGAGACCCAGTACTTC.

This rearrangement joins TRBV10-3 to TRBJ2-1, with 9 bases that match TRBD2. CDR3 length: 17 amino acids. Germline lookup yields CDR1 ENHRY and CDR2 SYGVKD. V shed 0 bases, J shed 6 bases, and the junction held 9 bases outside the gene matches. The CDR3 region is CAISESKASGDFNEQFF. The CDR3 bases are TGTGCCATCAGTGAGTCTAAGGCTAGCGGGGATTTCAATGAGCAGTTCTTC.

Regarding this clone: This CDR3 is missing its conserved last phenylalanine or tryptophan, likely due to a read error. The DNA is left out, because the CDR3 cannot be placed on it with certainty; the CDR3 is given as TCRdb lists it. The chain employs TRBV14 and TRBJ1-2. Including both end residues, the CDR3 is 12 amino acids long. Germline V CDR1 and CDR2: SGHDN, FVKESK. CDR3 amino acids: CASSHGRAGFWK.

The V gene is TRBV5-1, the J gene TRBJ1-6; 7 positions agree with TRBD1. Trimming cost V 4 bases and J 3 bases; bases outside gene matches: 7. The CDR3 consists of 16 residues. CDR1 and CDR2 from the germline V gene are SGHRS and YFSETQ. CDR3 region: CASSRQGGDYNSPLHF. As DNA, the CDR3 is TGCGCCAGCAGCAGACAGGGAGGCGACTATAATTCACCCCTCCACTTT. Supplemented by reference TRBV5-1 and TRBJ1-6, the full variable domain reads KAGVTQTPRYLIKTRGQQVTLSCSPISGHRSVSWYQQTPGQGLQFLFEYFSETQRNKGNFPGRFSGRQFSNSRSEMNVSTLELGDSALYLCASSRQGGDYNSPLHFGNGTRLTVT.

The V call is TRBV25-1, the J call TRBJ2-1; D not certain. This CDR3 is built from 14 residues. The germline V gene has CDR1 MGHDK and CDR2 SYGVNS. V shed 1 base and J shed 8 bases, with 12 bases lying between them. CDR3 sequence reads: CASSELELGDEQFF. CDR3 bases: TGTGCCAGCAGTGAATTGGAGTTGGGCGATGAGCAGTTCTTC.

This clone was picked up one time. This sequence joins TRBV5-4 and TRBJ2-4; 8 nucleotides agree with TRBD2. The V gene end was trimmed by 1 base and the J gene end by 6 bases; junction bases not matched to a gene: 12. Germline assignment: CDR1 SGHNT and CDR2 YYREEE (reference sequence). The CDR3 loop spans 17 amino acids. The chain's CDR3 is CASSLQAGGQRRNIQYF. CDR3 DNA sequence: TGTGCCAGCAGCTTGCAGGCGGGGGGCCAAAGACGAAACATTCAGTACTTC.

This rearrangement joins TRBV4-1 to TRBJ2-7; D may be TRBD1 or TRBD2 (5 bases each). This CDR3 is 15 amino acids long. Germline V lookup: CDR1 MGHRA, CDR2 YSYEKL. The V gene lost 0 bases and the J gene lost 3 bases, with 12 bases spanning the gap. CDR3 bases: TGCGCCAGCAGCCAAGAGAGGGACCCCGTCTACGAGCAGTACTTC. As protein: CASSQERDPVYEQYF.

This clone was recorded a few times. This chain links TRBV7-9 with TRBJ1-5, with 7 bases fitting TRBD1. Germline CDR1 SEHNR, CDR2 FQNEAQ (reference sequence). The CDR3 has 13 amino acids. V dropped 5 bases and J dropped 11; count of bases not matched to a gene: 9. The CDR3 DNA is TGTGCCAGCAGCACCGGGACAGCCGGCACCCAGCATTTT. It specifies CASSTGTAGTQHF.

The chain joins TRBV2 to TRBJ1-1; 7 nucleotides line up with TRBD1. This CDR3 contains 15 residues. With 5 bases clipped from V and 2 bases from J, the junction kept 8 bases outside the gene matches. Germline CDR1 and CDR2: SNHLY and FYNNEI. The CDR3, as DNA: TGTGCCAGCAGTACTACCCGGGACAGTAACACTGAAGCTTTCTTT. This gives the protein CASSTTRDSNTEAFF.

V and J are TRBV6-1 and TRBJ2-7, with D perhaps TRBD2 (6 bases). This CDR3 is built from 14 residues. Looked up from germline, CDR1 is MNHNS and CDR2 is SASEGT. Trimming removed 5 bases from V and 2 bases from J, with 13 bases in between. The CDR3 reads CASSLADRAYEQYV. In nucleotides, the CDR3 is TGTGCCAGCAGTTTAGCGGACCGGGCCTACGAGCAGTACGTC.

The chain has TRBV7-2 and TRBJ2-3; D not resolved. Germline loops: CDR1 SGHTA, CDR2 FQGNSA. V lost 1 base and J lost 2, with 10 bases in between. CDR3 size: 15 residues. CDR3 sequence: CASSLDLGYTDTQYF. As DNA, the CDR3 is TGTGCCAGCAGCTTAGATCTAGGATACACAGATACGCAGTATTTT.

The chain employs TRBV7-8 and TRBJ1-3; D remains ambiguous. Trimming shortened V by 1 base and J by 0 bases, and 13 bases separated the two germline ends. The germline V gene has CDR1 SGHVS and CDR2 FQNEAQ. This CDR3 has 17 residues. The CDR3 here is CASSLGAGPHSGNTIYF. In nucleotides, the CDR3 is TGTGCCAGCAGCTTAGGAGCCGGCCCCCACTCTGGAAACACCATATATTTT.

This clone ranks as medium-sized (0.01 to 0.1%). This chain uses TRBV6-6 with TRBJ2-7; no firm D call. Trimming took 4 bases from V and 3 from J, leaving 4 bases between them. Germline V lookup: CDR1 MNHNY, CDR2 SVGAGI (reference sequence). The CDR3 totals 11 residues. The CDR3 is CASSLLYEQYF. The CDR3 coding sequence is TGTGCCAGCAGTTTACTCTACGAGCAGTACTTC.

The chain has TRBV5-1 and TRBJ1-2; TRBD1 agrees at 11 bases. V shed 7 bases, J shed 3 bases, and the junction held 11 bases outside the gene matches. The CDR3 has 16 amino acids. CDR1 and CDR2 from the germline V gene are SGHRS and YFSETQ. CDR3: CASGQGALSADYGYTF. The DNA for the CDR3 is TGCGCCAGCGGACAGGGGGCCCTCTCGGCCGACTATGGCTACACCTTC.